This TCR beta chain was recovered during a study of cytomegalovirus exposure and HLA in healthy donors. Whole-study findings and limits: Later on, a genetic analysis was performed. It linked a missense variant in DCLRE1C with V- and J-gene trimming of TCR beta.

PCR amplification relied on 60 Vbeta primers (plus 13 Jbeta primers). TCRdb's table, derived via immunoSEQ multiplex PCR, lists solely in-frame clones and lacks some. Among tens of thousands of clones, roughly 84% were seen once, and the ten largest hold around 2.3%. This clone was detected a few times. Its antigen remains unknown. The sequenced sample consisted of PBMCs. This clonotype was obtained from a young man in good health and CMV-seronegative.

The CDR3 here is CASSAPPQRDRTDTQYF. The CDR3, as DNA: TGTGCCAGCAGTGCCCCCCCCCAGCGGGACCGCACAGATACGCAGTATTTT. The chain joins TRBV25-1 to TRBJ2-3; 7 bases fit TRBD2. This CDR3 spans 17 amino acids. Germline trimming cut 4 bases from V and 1 base from J; bases unmatched to any gene: 11. The germline V gene encodes CDR1 MGHDK and CDR2 SYGVNS.